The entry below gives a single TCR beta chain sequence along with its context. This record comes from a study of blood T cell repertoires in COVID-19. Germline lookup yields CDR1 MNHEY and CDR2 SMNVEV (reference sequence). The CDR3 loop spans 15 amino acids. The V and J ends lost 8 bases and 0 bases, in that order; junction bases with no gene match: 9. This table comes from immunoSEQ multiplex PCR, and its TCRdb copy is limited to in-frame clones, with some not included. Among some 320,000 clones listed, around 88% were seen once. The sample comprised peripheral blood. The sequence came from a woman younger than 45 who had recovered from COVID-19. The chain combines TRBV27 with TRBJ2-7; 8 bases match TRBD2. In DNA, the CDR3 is TGTGCCAGCTCGCGGGGGGCAGAGAGCTCCTACGAGCAGTACTTC. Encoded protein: CASSRGAESSYEQYF.